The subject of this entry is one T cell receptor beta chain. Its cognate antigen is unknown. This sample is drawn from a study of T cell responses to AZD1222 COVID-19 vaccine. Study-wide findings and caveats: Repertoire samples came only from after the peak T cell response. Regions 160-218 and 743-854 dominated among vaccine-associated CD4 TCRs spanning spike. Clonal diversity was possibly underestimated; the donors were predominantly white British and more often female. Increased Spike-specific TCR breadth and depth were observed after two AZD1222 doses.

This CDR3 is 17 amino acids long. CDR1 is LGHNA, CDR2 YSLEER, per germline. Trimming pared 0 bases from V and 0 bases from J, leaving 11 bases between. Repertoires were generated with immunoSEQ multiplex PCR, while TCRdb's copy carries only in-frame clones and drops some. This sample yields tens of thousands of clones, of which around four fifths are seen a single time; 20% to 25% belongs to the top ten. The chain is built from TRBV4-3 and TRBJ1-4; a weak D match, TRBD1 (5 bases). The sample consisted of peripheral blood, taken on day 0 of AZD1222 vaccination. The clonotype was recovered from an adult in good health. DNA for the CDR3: TGCGCCAGCAGCCAAGATTGGCAGGGCGCAACTAATGAAAAACTGTTTTTT. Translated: CASSQDWQGATNEKLFF.